This T cell receptor (beta chain) comes out of a study of blood T cell repertoires in COVID-19. Generated by immunoSEQ multiplex PCR, the TCRdb table keeps only in-frame clones and is missing some. The table lists about 130,000 clones, roughly 80% of them singletons. CDR1 SGHTA and CDR2 FQGNSA come from the germline V gene. Trimming stripped 6 bases from V and 5 bases from J, with 13 bases between. The CDR3 covers 13 residues. The count of this clone is one. Material: peripheral blood. This chain uses TRBV7-2 with TRBJ1-1; possible D gene TRBD1, 5 bases. The clonotype comes from a man aged 55 to 70 who had recovered from COVID-19. This chain's CDR3 is CASRGGSRTEAFF. The CDR3, as DNA: TGTGCCAGCAGGGGGGGATCGAGGACTGAAGCTTTCTTT.